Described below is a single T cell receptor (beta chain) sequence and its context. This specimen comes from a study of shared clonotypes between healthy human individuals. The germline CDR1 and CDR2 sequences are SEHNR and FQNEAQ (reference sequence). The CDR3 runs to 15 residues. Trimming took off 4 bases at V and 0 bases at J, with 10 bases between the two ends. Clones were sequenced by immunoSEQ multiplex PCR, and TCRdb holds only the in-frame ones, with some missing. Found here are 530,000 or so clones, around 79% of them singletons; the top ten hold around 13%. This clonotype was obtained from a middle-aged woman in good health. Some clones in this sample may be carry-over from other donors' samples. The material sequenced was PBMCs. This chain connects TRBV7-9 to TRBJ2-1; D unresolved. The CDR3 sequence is CASSSRASSYNEQFF. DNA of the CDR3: TGTGCCAGCAGCTCCCGGGCTAGCTCCTACAATGAGCAGTTCTTC.